Listed below are T cell receptor beta chains from one sample, sequenced in a study of PD-1 blockade in classical Hodgkin lymphoma. Method: immunoSEQ multiplex PCR; TCRdb's copy keeps in-frame clones and lacks some. Of more than 20,000 clones detected, around 94% appear once; the ten largest clones hold about 5%. Specimen: peripheral blood mononuclear cells (PBMCs). The receptors stem from a human donor with classical Hodgkin lymphoma. The CDR3 runs from the conserved cysteine through the conserved F or W. D genes are given only for firm matches. Size is stated for part of the rows, as once, few or many counts, or as a class when the clone is expanded.

clone_size cdr3_length j_call d_call v_call cdr3_aa cdr3_nt
. 17 TRBJ2-1 TRBD2 TRBV23-1 CASSQSLAGGPYNEQFF TGCGCCAGCAGTCAATCTCTAGCGGGGGGACCCTACAATGAGCAGTTCTTC
. 13 TRBJ1-2 . TRBV29-1 CSVDQGRNYGYTF TGCAGCGTTGATCAGGGAAGGAACTATGGCTACACCTTC
. 13 TRBJ2-7 . TRBV6-1 CASSLDREGEQYF TGTGCCAGCAGCTTGGACAGGGAGGGGGAGCAGTACTTC
. 16 TRBJ1-1 . TRBV7-6 CASSQLYLQGRTEAFF TGTGCCAGCAGCCAACTGTATCTTCAGGGGAGGACTGAAGCTTTCTTT
. 15 TRBJ1-3 TRBD1 TRBV7-2 CASSVDRGLGNTIYF TGTGCCAGCAGCGTAGACAGGGGGCTAGGAAACACCATATATTTT
. 22 TRBJ2-6 . TRBV4-3 CASSQDNEGLSLFESGANVLTF TGCGCCAGCAGCCAAGATAATGAGGGGTTAAGTTTATTCGAGTCTGGGGCCAACGTCCTGACTTTC
. 16 TRBJ2-7 . TRBV6-1 CASSDPSGGTWYEQYF TGTGCCAGCAGTGACCCCTCGGGCGGAACCTGGTACGAGCAGTACTTC
once 17 TRBJ2-3 TRBD2 TRBV4-3 CASSQDPSGGTTDTQYF TGCGCCAGCAGCCAAGATCCTAGCGGGGGGACCACAGATACGCAGTATTTT
. 16 TRBJ2-1 TRBD2 TRBV28 CASSDTSGGQYNEQFF TGTGCCAGCAGCGACACTAGCGGGGGCCAATACAATGAGCAGTTCTTC
. 12 TRBJ2-5 . TRBV2 CASRLVRETQYF TGTGCCAGCAGACTAGTCCGCGAGACCCAGTACTTC
. 16 TRBJ2-2 . TRBV9 CASSVDGGLHTGELFF TGTGCCAGCAGCGTAGACGGGGGGCTCCACACCGGGGAGCTGTTTTTT
. 15 TRBJ1-5 TRBD1 TRBV15 CATSLTGGRNQPQHF TGTGCCACCAGCCTTACAGGGGGCCGGAATCAGCCCCAGCATTTT
. 14 TRBJ1-3 . TRBV5-1 CASSFGVPGNTIYF TGCGCCAGCAGCTTTGGGGTCCCTGGAAACACCATATATTTT
. 13 TRBJ1-3 . TRBV19 CASNLGIGNTIYF TGTGCCAGTAACCTGGGGATTGGAAACACCATATATTTT
. 14 TRBJ2-5 . TRBV5-4 CASSLRGGQETQYF TGTGCCAGCAGCTTGCGAGGGGGCCAAGAGACCCAGTACTTC
once 17 TRBJ2-4 . TRBV15 CATSRDQGGFAKNIQYF TGTGCCACCAGCAGAGATCAGGGGGGCTTCGCCAAAAACATTCAGTACTTC